These 10 T cell receptor beta chains share one sample of origin, sequenced in a study of blood T cells in healthy people across ages. Using a J-beta primer mix together with a sample-barcoded 5' primer, a second PCR was run for about 7 to 12 cycles. TCRdb independently ran MiXCR on the 5' RACE reads; one entry per CDR3 protein. The sample holds hundreds of thousands of distinct CDR3 sequences, around 21% seen once. The sequenced material came from blood. These receptors were taken from a man between 65 and 80 years old in good health.

V and J are TRBV18 and TRBJ2-5; D uncertain. There are 14 residues in the CDR3. V was shortened by 1 base and J by 5 bases, with 11 bases between the two germline ends. From germline, CDR1 is KGHSH and CDR2 LQKENI. In nucleotides, the CDR3 is TGTGCCAGCTCACCACAGGGATTCGGTGAGACCCAGTACTTC. Translated: CASSPQGFGETQYF.

This clonotype turned up a few times. This chain links TRBV12-3 or TRBV12-4 with TRBJ2-5; D uncertain. The CDR3 has 14 residues. The V gene lost 6 bases and the J gene lost 2 bases, with 13 bases spanning the gap. The CDR3 DNA follows: TGTGCCAGCAGCTTTGGTCAATTGCAAGAGACCCAGTACTTC. It yields the protein CASSFGQLQETQYF.

The chain has TRBV7-2 and TRBJ2-7; weak D call: TRBD2 (6 bases). Germline CDR1 and CDR2: SGHTA and FQGNSA. The CDR3 loop spans 13 amino acids. Trimming shortened V by 5 bases and J by 7 bases, and 15 bases separated the two germline ends. CDR3 nucleotides: TGTGCCAGCAGCCCGGGACTTTGGGAAGAGCAGTACTTC. Translating gives CASSPGLWEEQYF. The variable domain in full, with the rest retrieved from reference TRBV7-2 and TRBJ2-7, is GAGVSQSPSNKVTEKGKDVELRCDPISGHTALYWYRQSLGQGLEFLIYFQGNSAPDKSGLPSDRFSAERTGGSVSTLTIQRTQQEDSAVYLCASSPGLWEEQYFGPGTRLTVT.

This clonotype was seen only a few times. This CDR3 is CASSLGLGQGKYNEQFF. In nucleotides, the CDR3 is TGTGCCAGCAGCTTAGGGTTGGGGCAGGGGAAATACAATGAGCAGTTCTTC. The chain combines TRBV7-9 with TRBJ2-1; D might be TRBD1 (6 bases). CDR3 size: 17 residues. Germline CDR1 is SEHNR and CDR2 is FQNEAQ (reference sequence). Trimming shortened V by 1 base and J by 4 bases, and 17 bases separated the two germline ends.

This clonotype was detected a few times. The chain joins TRBV6-2 or TRBV6-3 to TRBJ2-1; 10 positions match TRBD2. Germline assignment: CDR1 MNHEY and CDR2 SVGEGT. The V gene end was trimmed by 5 bases and the J gene end by 5 bases; junction bases not matched to a gene: 6. This CDR3 contains 15 residues. The CDR3 bases are TGTGCCAGCAGTCCTAGCGGGAGAAGGAACAATGAGCAGTTCTTC. Amino acid sequence: CASSPSGRRNNEQFF.

The DNA of the CDR3 is TGTGCCAGCAGCTTAGCAGGGGAGTTTGAGGGAGAGACCCAGTACTTC. Amino acids: CASSLAGEFEGETQYF. The V gene is TRBV7-2, the J gene TRBJ2-5; possibly TRBD1 or TRBD2 for D (5 bases each). The germline CDR1 and CDR2 sequences are SGHTA and FQGNSA. V shed 0 bases and J shed 4 bases, with 15 bases lying between them. The CDR3 runs to 16 residues.

The chain is built from TRBV4-3 and TRBJ2-1, with D perhaps given as TRBD1 or TRBD2 (5 bases each). CDR1 and CDR2 from the germline V gene are LGHNA and YSLEER. The CDR3 has 15 amino acids. V lost 1 base and J 1 base, leaving 8 bases between the germline ends. CDR3 nucleotides: TGCGCCAGCAGCCAAGGGGGGATATCCTACAATGAGCAGTTCTTC. Its protein product is CASSQGGISYNEQFF.

This clonotype was observed a few times. At one of its ends the junction is not consistent with the germline gene, which may arise from a read error. The chain recombines TRBV11-2 with TRBJ2-5, with 10 bases fitting TRBD2. Germline V gene data show CDR1 as SGHAT and CDR2 as FQNNGV. This CDR3 spans 13 amino acids. The CDR3 nucleotides are TGTGCCAGCAGCCACCAGCGGGAGGGCTTTTGGTTCTTC. Its translation is CASSHQREGFWFF.

The chain combines TRBV20-1 with TRBJ2-1, with 10 bases lining up with TRBD2. Germline CDR1 reads DFQATT; CDR2 reads SNEGSKA (reference sequence). V lost 6 bases and J lost 9; bases outside the gene matches: 11. This CDR3 spans 14 amino acids. The DNA for the CDR3 is TGCAGTGCCGCCCCTAGCGGGAGAGTAGCTGAGCAGTTCTTC. This translates into CSAAPSGRVAEQFF.

The chain uses TRBV7-9 and TRBJ2-5; D is possibly TRBD1 or TRBD2 (5 bases each). The closer fit of TRBJ2-7 to the DNA end suggests the J call may be wrong. The V gene's germline CDR1 is SEHNR and CDR2 FQNEAQ (reference sequence). The CDR3 is made up of 15 amino acids. CDR3 residues: CASSRDLRRSYEQYF. As DNA, the CDR3 is TGTGCCAGCAGCAGGGACCTGCGGCGCTCCTACGAGCAGTACTTC.